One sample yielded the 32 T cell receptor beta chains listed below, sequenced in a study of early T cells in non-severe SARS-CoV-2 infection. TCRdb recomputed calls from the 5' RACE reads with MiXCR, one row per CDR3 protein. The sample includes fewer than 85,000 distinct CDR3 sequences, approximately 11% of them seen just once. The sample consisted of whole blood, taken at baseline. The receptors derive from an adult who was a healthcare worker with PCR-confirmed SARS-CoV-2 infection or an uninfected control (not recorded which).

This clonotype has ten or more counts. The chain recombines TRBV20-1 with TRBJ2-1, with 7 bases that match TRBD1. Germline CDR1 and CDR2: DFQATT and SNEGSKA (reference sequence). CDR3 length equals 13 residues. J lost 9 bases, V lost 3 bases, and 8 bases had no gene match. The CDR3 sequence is CSASTGDRGEQFF. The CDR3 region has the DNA TGCAGTGCTAGTACAGGGGACCGGGGTGAGCAGTTCTTC.

The CDR3 DNA sequence: TGTGCCAGCAGCTTAGATGCCCCAGATACGCAGTATTTT. Amino acids: CASSLDAPDTQYF. The chain employs TRBV7-2 and TRBJ2-3; D unresolved. There are 13 residues in the CDR3. Per germline, CDR1 SGHTA and CDR2 FQGNSA. Trimming left V 1 base short and J 4 bases short, with 6 bases between.

The CDR3 here is CASSGSGSSYNEQFF. CDR3 in DNA: TGTGCCAGCAGTGGTAGCGGAAGCTCCTACAATGAGCAGTTCTTC. The chain links TRBV6-6 to TRBJ2-1, with D maybe TRBD2 (6 bases). Trimming stripped 5 bases from V and 0 bases from J, with 11 bases between. Per the germline V gene, CDR1 is MNHNY and CDR2 is SVGAGI (reference sequence). The CDR3 contains 15 residues.

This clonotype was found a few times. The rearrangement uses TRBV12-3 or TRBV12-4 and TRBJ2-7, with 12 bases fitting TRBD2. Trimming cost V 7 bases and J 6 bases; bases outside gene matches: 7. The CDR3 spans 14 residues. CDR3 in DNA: TGTGCCAGCACCAGGACTAGCGGGGTTAGCGAGCAGTACTTC. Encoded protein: CASTRTSGVSEQYF.

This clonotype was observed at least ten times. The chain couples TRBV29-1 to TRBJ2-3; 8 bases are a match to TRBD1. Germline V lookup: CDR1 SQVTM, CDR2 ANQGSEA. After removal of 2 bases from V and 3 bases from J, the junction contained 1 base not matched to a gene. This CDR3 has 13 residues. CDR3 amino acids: CSVEQGATDTQYF. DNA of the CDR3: TGCAGCGTTGAACAGGGGGCAACAGATACGCAGTATTTT.

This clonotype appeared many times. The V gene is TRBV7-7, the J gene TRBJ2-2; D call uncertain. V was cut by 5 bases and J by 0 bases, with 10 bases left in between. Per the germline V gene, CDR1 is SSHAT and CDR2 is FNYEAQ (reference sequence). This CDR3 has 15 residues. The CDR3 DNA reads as TGTGCCAGCAGCCTTGGGGTTTCGAACACCGGGGAGCTGTTTTTT. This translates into CASSLGVSNTGELFF.

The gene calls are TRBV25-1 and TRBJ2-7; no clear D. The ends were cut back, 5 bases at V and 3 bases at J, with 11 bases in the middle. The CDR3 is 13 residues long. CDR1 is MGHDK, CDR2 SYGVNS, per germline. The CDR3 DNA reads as TGTGCCAGCAGTTGCGGCGATAACTACGAGCAGTACTTC. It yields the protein CASSCGDNYEQYF.

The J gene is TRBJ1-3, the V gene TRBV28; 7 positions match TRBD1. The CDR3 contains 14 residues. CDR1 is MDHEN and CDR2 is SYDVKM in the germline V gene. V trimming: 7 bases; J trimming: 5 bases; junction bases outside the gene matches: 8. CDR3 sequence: CASNTGTARNTIYF. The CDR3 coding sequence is TGTGCCAGCAACACCGGGACAGCCCGAAACACCATATATTTT.

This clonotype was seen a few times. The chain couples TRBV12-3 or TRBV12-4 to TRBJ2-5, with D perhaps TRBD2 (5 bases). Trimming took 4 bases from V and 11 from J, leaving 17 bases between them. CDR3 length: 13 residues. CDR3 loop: CASSSVTGSPQYF. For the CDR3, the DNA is TGTGCCAGCAGTTCCGTGACGGGGAGTCCTCAGTACTTC.

The CDR3 region is CASSSGGSGNQPQHF. DNA for the CDR3: TGTGCCAGCAGCTCAGGGGGGAGCGGCAATCAGCCCCAGCATTTT. V and J are TRBV6-2 or TRBV6-3 and TRBJ1-5, with 7 positions matching TRBD1. Losses at the gene ends were 6 bases for V and 2 bases for J; bases not matched to a gene: 7. This CDR3 contains 15 residues. CDR1 is MNHEY, CDR2 SVGEGT, per germline.

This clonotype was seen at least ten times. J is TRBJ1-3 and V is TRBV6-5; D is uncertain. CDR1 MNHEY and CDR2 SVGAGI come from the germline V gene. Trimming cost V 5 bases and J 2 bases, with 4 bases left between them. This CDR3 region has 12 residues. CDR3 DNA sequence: TGTGCCAGCAGTCGAACTGGAAACACCATATATTTT. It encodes CASSRTGNTIYF.

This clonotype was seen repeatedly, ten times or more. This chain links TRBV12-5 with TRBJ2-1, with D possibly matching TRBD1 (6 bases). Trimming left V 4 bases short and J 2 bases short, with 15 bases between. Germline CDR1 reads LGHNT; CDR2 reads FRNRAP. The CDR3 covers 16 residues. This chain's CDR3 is CASGSKLEGAYNEQFF. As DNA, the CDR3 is TGTGCTAGTGGTTCCAAGCTAGAGGGGGCCTACAATGAGCAGTTCTTC.

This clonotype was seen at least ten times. CDR3: CASSKGGHEQYF. The DNA for the CDR3 is TGTGCCAGCAGCAAAGGAGGCCACGAGCAGTACTTC. This chain links TRBV21-1 with TRBJ2-7. TRBV21-1 counts as a pseudogene. This CDR3 is 12 amino acids long.

CDR3 in DNA: TGCGCCAGCAGCTTGACTAGCGGGGGAAGCACAGATACGCAGTATTTT. This translates into CASSLTSGGSTDTQYF. The chain uses TRBV5-1 and TRBJ2-3; 11 bases align to TRBD2. The CDR3 has 16 residues. V lost 1 base, J lost 0 bases, and 1 base stayed unmatched. The germline CDR1 and CDR2 sequences are SGHRS and YFSETQ.

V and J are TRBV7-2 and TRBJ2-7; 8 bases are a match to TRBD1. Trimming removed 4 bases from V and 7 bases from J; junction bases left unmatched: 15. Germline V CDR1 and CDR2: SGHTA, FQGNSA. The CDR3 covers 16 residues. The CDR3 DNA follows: TGTGCCAGCAGCTCCCGACAGGGGTCTCTTTCAGGGGAGCAGTACTTC. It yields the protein CASSSRQGSLSGEQYF.

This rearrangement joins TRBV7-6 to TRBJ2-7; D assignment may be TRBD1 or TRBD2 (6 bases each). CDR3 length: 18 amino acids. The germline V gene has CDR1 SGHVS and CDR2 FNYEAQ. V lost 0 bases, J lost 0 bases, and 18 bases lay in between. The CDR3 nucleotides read TGTGCCAGCAGCTTAGCGGTCGGGGGCGGTCGAAGCTCCTACGAGCAGTACTTC. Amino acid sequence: CASSLAVGGGRSSYEQYF.

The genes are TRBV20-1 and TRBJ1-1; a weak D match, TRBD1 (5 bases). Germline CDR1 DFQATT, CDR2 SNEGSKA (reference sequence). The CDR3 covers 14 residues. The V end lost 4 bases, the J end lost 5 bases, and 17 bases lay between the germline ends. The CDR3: CSANNAGDGTEAFF. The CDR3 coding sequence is TGCAGTGCTAACAACGCGGGGGATGGGACTGAAGCTTTCTTT.

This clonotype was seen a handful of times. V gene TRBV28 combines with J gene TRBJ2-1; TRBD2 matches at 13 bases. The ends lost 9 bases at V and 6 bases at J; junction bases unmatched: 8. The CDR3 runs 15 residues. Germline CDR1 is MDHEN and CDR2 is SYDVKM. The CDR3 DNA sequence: TGTGCCAGTAGATCCAGACTAGCGGGGGGCAATGAGCAGTTCTTC. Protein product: CASRSRLAGGNEQFF.

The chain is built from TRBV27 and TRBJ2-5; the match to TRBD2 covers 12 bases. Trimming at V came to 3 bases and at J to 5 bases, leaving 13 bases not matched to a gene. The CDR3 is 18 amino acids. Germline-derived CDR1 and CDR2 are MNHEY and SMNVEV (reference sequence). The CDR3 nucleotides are TGTGCCAGCAGTTTTGGACTAGCGGGGTCGGGCGTAGGGGAGACCCAGTACTTC. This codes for CASSFGLAGSGVGETQYF.

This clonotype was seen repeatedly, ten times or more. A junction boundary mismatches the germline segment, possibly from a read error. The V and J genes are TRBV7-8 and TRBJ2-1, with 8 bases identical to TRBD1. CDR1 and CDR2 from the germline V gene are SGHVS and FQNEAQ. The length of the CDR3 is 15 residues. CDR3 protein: CASSQDRGSFNEQFF. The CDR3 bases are TGTGCCAGCAGCCAAGACAGGGGATCCTTCAATGAGCAGTTCTTC.

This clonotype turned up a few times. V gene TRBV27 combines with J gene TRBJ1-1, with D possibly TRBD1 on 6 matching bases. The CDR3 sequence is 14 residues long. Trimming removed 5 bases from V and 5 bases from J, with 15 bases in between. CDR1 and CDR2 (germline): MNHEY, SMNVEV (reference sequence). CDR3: CASSPTGRFTEAFF. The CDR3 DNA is TGTGCCAGCAGTCCAACAGGGCGGTTTACTGAAGCTTTCTTT.

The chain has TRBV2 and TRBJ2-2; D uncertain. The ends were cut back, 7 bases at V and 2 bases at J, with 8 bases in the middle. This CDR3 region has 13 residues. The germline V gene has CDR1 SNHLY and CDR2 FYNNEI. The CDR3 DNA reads TGTGCCAGCAAAACTTTAAACACCGGGGAGCTGTTTTTT. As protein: CASKTLNTGELFF.

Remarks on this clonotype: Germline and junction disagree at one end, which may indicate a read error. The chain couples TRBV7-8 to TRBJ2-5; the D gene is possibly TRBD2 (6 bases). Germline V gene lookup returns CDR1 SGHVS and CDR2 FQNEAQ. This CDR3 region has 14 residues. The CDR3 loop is CASKVSGLQETRYF. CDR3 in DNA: TGTGCCAGCAAGGTTTCGGGACTTCAAGAGACCCGGTACTTC.

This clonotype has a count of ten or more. The CDR3 region has the DNA TGTGCCAGCAGCCCAGGGGACGGATCTCAGGTCCGGGGAAAACTGTTTTTT. The encoded protein is CASSPGDGSQVRGKLFF. V gene TRBV5-6 combines with J gene TRBJ1-4; D possibly corresponds to TRBD1 (6 bases). This CDR3 is 17 amino acids long. Trimming took off 4 bases at V and 10 bases at J, with 26 bases between the two ends. Germline V gene sequence: CDR1 SGHDT, CDR2 YYEEEE.

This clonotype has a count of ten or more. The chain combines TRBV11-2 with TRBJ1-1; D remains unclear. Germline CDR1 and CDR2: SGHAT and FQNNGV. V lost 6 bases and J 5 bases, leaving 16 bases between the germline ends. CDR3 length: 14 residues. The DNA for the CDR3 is TGTGCCAGCAGTTCACTTATCGGGTTTACTGAAGCTTTCTTT. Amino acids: CASSSLIGFTEAFF.

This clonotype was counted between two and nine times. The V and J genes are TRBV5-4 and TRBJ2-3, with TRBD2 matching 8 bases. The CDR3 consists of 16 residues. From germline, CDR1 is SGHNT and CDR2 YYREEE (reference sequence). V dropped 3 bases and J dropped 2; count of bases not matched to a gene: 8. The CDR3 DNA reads TGTGCCAGCAGCTGGGGAGCGGGGGATACCACAGATACGCAGTATTTT. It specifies CASSWGAGDTTDTQYF.

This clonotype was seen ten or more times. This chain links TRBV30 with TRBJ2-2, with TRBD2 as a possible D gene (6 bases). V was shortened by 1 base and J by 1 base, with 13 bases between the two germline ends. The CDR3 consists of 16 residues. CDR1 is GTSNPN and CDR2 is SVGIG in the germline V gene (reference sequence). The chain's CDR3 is CAWSDPWRGNTGELFF. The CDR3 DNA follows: TGTGCCTGGAGTGACCCCTGGAGGGGGAACACCGGGGAGCTGTTTTTT. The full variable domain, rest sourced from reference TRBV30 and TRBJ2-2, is SQTIHQWPATLVQPVGSPLSLECTVEGTSNPNLYWYRQAAGRGLQLLFYSVGIGQISSEVPQNLSASRPQDRQFILSSKKLLLSDSGFYLCAWSDPWRGNTGELFFGEGSRLTVL.

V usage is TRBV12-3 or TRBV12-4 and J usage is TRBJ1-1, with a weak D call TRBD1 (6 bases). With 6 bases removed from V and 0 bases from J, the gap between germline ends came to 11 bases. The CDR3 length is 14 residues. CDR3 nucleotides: TGTGCCAGCAGCCCGAGGACAGTGAACACTGAAGCTTTCTTT. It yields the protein CASSPRTVNTEAFF.

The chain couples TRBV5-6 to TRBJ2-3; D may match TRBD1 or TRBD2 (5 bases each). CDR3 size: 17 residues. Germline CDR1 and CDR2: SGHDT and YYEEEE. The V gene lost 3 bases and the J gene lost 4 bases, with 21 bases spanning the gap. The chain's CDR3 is CASSSRMAGTSADTQYF. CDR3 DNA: TGTGCCAGCAGCTCCCGGATGGCAGGGACGTCCGCAGATACGCAGTATTTT. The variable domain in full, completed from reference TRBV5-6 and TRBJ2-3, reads DAGVTQSPTHLIKTRGQQVTLRCSPKSGHDTVSWYQQALGQGPQFIFQYYEEEERQRGNFPDRFSGHQFPNYSSELNVNALLLGDSALYLCASSSRMAGTSADTQYFGPGTRLTVL.

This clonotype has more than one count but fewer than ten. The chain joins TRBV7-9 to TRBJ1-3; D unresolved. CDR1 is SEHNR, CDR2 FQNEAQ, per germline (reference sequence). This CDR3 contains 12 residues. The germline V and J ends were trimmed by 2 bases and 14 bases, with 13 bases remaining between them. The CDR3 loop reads CASSLRVTALYF. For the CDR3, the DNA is TGTGCCAGCAGCTTACGGGTTACAGCGCTATATTTT.

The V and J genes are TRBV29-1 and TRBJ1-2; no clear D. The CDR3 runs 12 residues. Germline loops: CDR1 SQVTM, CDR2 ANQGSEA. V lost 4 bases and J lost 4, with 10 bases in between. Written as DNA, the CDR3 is TGCAGCGTTGTGGACCTTAGCTATGGCTACACCTTC. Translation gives CSVVDLSYGYTF.

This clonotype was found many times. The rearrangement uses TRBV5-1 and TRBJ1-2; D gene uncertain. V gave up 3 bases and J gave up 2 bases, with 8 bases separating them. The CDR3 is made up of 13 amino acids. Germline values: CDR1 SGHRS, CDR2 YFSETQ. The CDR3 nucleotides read TGCGCCAGCAGCTCTGGAGACAACTATGGCTACACCTTC. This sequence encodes CASSSGDNYGYTF.